This T cell receptor beta chain appears in the sequencing data of a study of cytomegalovirus exposure and HLA in healthy donors. Overall study context: Genotyping showed 75% to 90% of 350 to 400 donors falling in the Caucasian-associated ancestry cluster.

Healthy donors of bone marrow made up the group. Regarding the study as a whole: A later analysis linked a missense DCLRE1C variant to TCR beta V- and J-gene trimming. Relative to the approximately 670-donor mean, N-insertions were reportedly fewer in an Asian-associated ancestry cluster in a later analysis.

About this clone: Antigen specificity is unknown.

PCR amplification relied on 60 Vbeta primers (plus 13 Jbeta primers). Sequenced by immunoSEQ multiplex PCR; TCRdb stores in-frame clones only, minus some. The data contain about 120,000 clones, approximately 75% of them singletons. The germline gives CDR1 SGHRS, CDR2 YFSETQ. The CDR3 covers 13 residues. V was trimmed by 4 bases and J by 4 bases, leaving 10 bases between them. The sample taken for sequencing was PBMCs. The rearrangement joins TRBV5-1 to TRBJ2-3; a possible D gene is TRBD2 (5 bases). The source of this sequence is a man aged 40-50 years in good health and CMV-seronegative. In nucleotides, the CDR3 is TGCGCCAGCAGCGGTACGGGGTCAGATACGCAGTATTTT. The encoded protein is CASSGTGSDTQYF. Looking up the rest from reference TRBV5-1 and TRBJ2-3 gives the full variable domain: KAGVTQTPRYLIKTRGQQVTLSCSPISGHRSVSWYQQTPGQGLQFLFEYFSETQRNKGNFPGRFSGRQFSNSRSEMNVSTLELGDSALYLCASSGTGSDTQYFGPGTRLTVL.